What follows is one TCR beta chain and its context. The sample comes from a study of T cells after yellow fever vaccination. TCRdb reprocessed the 5' RACE reads via MiXCR and lists one record per CDR3 protein. The sample lists about 310,000 distinct CDR3 sequences, more than 3% seen once, with 23% in the top ten. Trimming removed 6 bases from V and 9 bases from J, with 18 bases in between. There are 14 residues in the CDR3. Per the germline V gene, CDR1 is SQVTM and CDR2 is ANQGSEA. The receptor's source is a man younger than 35 who received the YFV17D yellow fever vaccine. J is TRBJ1-6 and V is TRBV29-1; D remains ambiguous. Sequenced here: PBMCs, sampled on the day of the yellow fever booster vaccination. The chain's CDR3 is CSVIPKYWASPLHF. The DNA for the CDR3 is TGCAGCGTGATCCCAAAGTACTGGGCTTCACCCCTCCACTTT.